The rows below give T cell receptor beta chains drawn from one sample of a study of T cells in Graves' hyperthyroidism and ophthalmopathy. TCRdb re-analysed the multiplex PCR reads in MiXCR, keeping a single row per CDR3 protein. The sample shows 490,000 or so distinct CDR3 sequences, approximately 23% of them seen only once. Sequencing was performed on blood. The receptors here all came from a woman between 65 and 79 years old with Graves' ophthalmopathy. Both conserved end residues are part of each CDR3. Fields, in order: clone size, J gene, V gene, D gene, CDR3 DNA, CDR3 protein. D genes are given only for firm matches. Rows may omit the clone size; those that give it use once, few, many or a size class.

few TRBJ2-2 TRBV9 . TGTGCCAGCAGCAGGCGCGCAAACCCGGGCACCGGGGAGCTGTTTTTT CASSRRANPGTGELFF
few TRBJ1-1 TRBV15 . TGTGCCACCGGAGAACAGGGTGGCGTCACTGAAGCTTTCTTT CATGEQGGVTEAFF
. TRBJ2-3 TRBV12-5 TRBD2 TGTGCTAGTGGTTTGGGCCAACTAGCGGGACTCACAGATACGCAGTATTTT CASGLGQLAGLTDTQYF
. TRBJ1-1 TRBV5-4 TRBD1 TGTGCCAGCAGACCTCCGGGACAGACGGAAGCTTTCTTT CASRPPGQTEAFF
. TRBJ1-5 TRBV28 . TGTGCCAGCAGTTTGGCGGGGGGCAATAGCAATCAGCCCCAGCATTTT CASSLAGGNSNQPQHF
. TRBJ2-5 TRBV12-3/TRBV12-4 . TGTGCCAGCAGTTTAAGGAGGAAGCTAGCGGAGGGGGGAGAGACCCAGTACTTC CASSLRRKLAEGGETQYF
once TRBJ1-6 TRBV3-1 TRBD1 TGTGCCAGCAGCCAAGCCAACAGGGGTATTTCACCCCTCCACTTT CASSQANRGISPLHF
few TRBJ2-2 TRBV9 TRBD2 TGTGCCAGCAGCTCGGGACTAGCGGTGAACACCGGGGAGCTGTTTTTT CASSSGLAVNTGELFF
. TRBJ2-3 TRBV27 . TGTGCCAGCAGTCAAACCTCGAGCGGGACACCAAGCACAGATACGCAGTATTTT CASSQTSSGTPSTDTQYF
. TRBJ2-2 TRBV5-1 . TGCGCCAGCAGCTTTGCGCGGCGGGAGCTGTTTTTT CASSFARRELFF
. TRBJ2-2 TRBV9 TRBD2 TGTGCCAGCAGCCCCCGGGGAGGGAGGGCCGGGGAGCTGTTTTTT CASSPRGGRAGELFF
. TRBJ2-3 TRBV5-1 . TGCGCCAGCGGAAGGACAAGGACTAGCACAGATACGCAGTATTTT CASGRTRTSTDTQYF
few TRBJ2-3 TRBV10-1 . TGCGCCAGCAGTGATCCGGCCCGGGGGACGCAGTATTTT CASSDPARGTQYF
. TRBJ2-1 TRBV9 . TGTGCCAGCAGCGTAGTGGGGGGTACAGATGAGCAGTTCTTC CASSVVGGTDEQFF
. TRBJ2-5 TRBV6-1 . TGTGCCAGCAGTGACGGCAGGGCTCCTTACTTC CASSDGRAPYF
many TRBJ2-7 TRBV27 TRBD2 TGTGCCAGGCTAGGGACTAGCGGTTACGAGCAGTACTTC CARLGTSGYEQYF
. TRBJ2-6 TRBV19 . TGTGCCAGTAGTATCGAAACGGCGACGGCCAACGTCCTGACTTTC CASSIETATANVLTF
many TRBJ2-1 TRBV20-1 . TGCAGTGCTAGAAAGTTGAGTGAGCAGTTCTTC CSARKLSEQFF
few TRBJ2-2 TRBV19 TRBD1 TGTGCCAGTACGGCGGACAGGGGGCGCCGCGGGGAGCTGTTTTTT CASTADRGRRGELFF
. TRBJ1-1 TRBV5-1 TRBD1 TGCGCCAGCAGCCTACAGGGGGACGGCTCGGGTACTGAAGCTTTCTTT CASSLQGDGSGTEAFF
few TRBJ2-7 TRBV28 . TGTGCCAGCAGTCCGGCCGGGATCCACTACGAGCAGTACTTC CASSPAGIHYEQYF
many TRBJ2-1 TRBV5-1 TRBD2 TGCGCCAGCAGCTTGATAGCGGGGGGAGGTAATGAGCAGTTCTTC CASSLIAGGGNEQFF
once TRBJ1-6 TRBV4-3 TRBD1 TGCGCCAGCAGCCAGGCTCCACATACAGGGGGAAATTCACCCCTCCACTTT CASSQAPHTGGNSPLHF
many TRBJ2-2 TRBV29-1 . TGCAGCGTTGAGGTTCCCCCCGGGGAGCTGTTTTTT CSVEVPPGELFF
many TRBJ1-1 TRBV18 . TGTGCCAGCTCACAACAGGGTGGAACTGAAGCTTTCTTT CASSQQGGTEAFF
. TRBJ1-1 TRBV7-9 . TGTGCCAGCAGCCCACAGGGATGGGACACTGAAGCTTTCTTT CASSPQGWDTEAFF
many TRBJ2-7 TRBV28 TRBD1 TGTGCCAGCAGCACAGGACAGGCTCCCAACGAGCAGTACTTC CASSTGQAPNEQYF
few TRBJ1-1 TRBV12-3/TRBV12-4 . TGTGCCAGCAGTTTTTCGCGGGCTGAAGCTTTCTTT CASSFSRAEAFF
. TRBJ1-3 TRBV2 . TGTGCCAGCAGTGAGGTGAAATCTGGAAACACCATATATTTT CASSEVKSGNTIYF
few TRBJ1-1 TRBV7-2 TRBD1 TGTGCCAGCAGCTTAAAGACAGGGACCACTGAAGCTTTCTTT CASSLKTGTTEAFF
. TRBJ1-2 TRBV7-3 . TGTGCCAGCAGCCCGTGGGGCGGAAGTAACTATGGCTACACCTTC CASSPWGGSNYGYTF
many TRBJ1-1 TRBV12-3/TRBV12-4 . TGTGCCAGCAGTCCTGCCGGGAGTGCGGCTGAAGCTTTCTTT CASSPAGSAAEAFF
few TRBJ1-1 TRBV6-1 . TGTGCCAGCACCTTAACCGGGGGCGGTTGGGATGAAGCTTTCTTT CASTLTGGGWDEAFF
few TRBJ1-1 TRBV25-1 TRBD1 TGTGCCAGCAGGGGACAGGGGATGAACACTGAAGCTTTCTTT CASRGQGMNTEAFF
few TRBJ2-5 TRBV7-7 TRBD1 TGTGCTAGCAGTCTCGGACAGGGGGCTTTAGAGACCCAGTACTTC CASSLGQGALETQYF
few TRBJ1-1 TRBV3-1 TRBD1 TGTGCCAGCAGCCACAACCTAAGACAGGGGGCAGGCACTGAAGCTTTCTTT CASSHNLRQGAGTEAFF
. TRBJ2-3 TRBV9 . TGTGCCAGCAGCTTCACTCCGGGAACGCAGTATTTT CASSFTPGTQYF
. TRBJ1-1 TRBV6-2/TRBV6-3 . TGTGCCAGCAGTAAGACAGCTTTGAACACTGAAGCTTTCTTT CASSKTALNTEAFF
many TRBJ2-1 TRBV7-2 . TGTGCCAGCAGCTTAGGCGTCTCCCCCAAGCAGTTCTTC CASSLGVSPKQFF
few TRBJ1-1 TRBV20-1 . TGCAGTGCCGGGGGCGGGGGGCCCACTGAAGCTTTCTTT CSAGGGGPTEAFF
. TRBJ2-3 TRBV4-1 TRBD1 TGCGCCAGCAGCGACGGACAGGGGGCAACAGATACGCAGTATTTT CASSDGQGATDTQYF
few TRBJ2-5 TRBV9 . TGTGCCAGCAGCGTTGGTTGGGGCCAAGAGACCCAGTACTTC CASSVGWGQETQYF
. TRBJ2-5 TRBV29-1 TRBD2 TGCAGCGTCCTCTTACCACTAGCGGGAGGGATGGAGACCCAGTACTTC CSVLLPLAGGMETQYF
. TRBJ2-2 TRBV30 . TGTGCCTGGAGTGGGGGGACGGACTTCACCGGGGAGCTGTTTTTT CAWSGGTDFTGELFF
. TRBJ2-7 TRBV19 TRBD2 TGTGCCAGTAAATTCCCCCTGCTGGGACTAGCGGGAGGCTCGGCCCTGGATGAGCAGTACTTC CASKFPLLGLAGGSALDEQYF
few TRBJ2-1 TRBV20-1 TRBD2 TGCAGTGCTAGAGAACAGGGACTAGCGCTCAATGAGCAGTTCTTC CSAREQGLALNEQFF
. TRBJ1-6 TRBV20-1 . TGCAGTGCTAGAAGGAACGGAGCCTATAATTCACCCCTCCACTTT CSARRNGAYNSPLHF
. TRBJ1-5 TRBV15 TRBD1 TGTGCCACCAGCCGGGACAGGGATAACCGCCAGCCCCAGCATTTT CATSRDRDNRQPQHF
few TRBJ2-1 TRBV7-8 TRBD2 TGTGCCAGCAGCTTTCAAGCGGGAGTACTTGATGAGCAGTTCTTC CASSFQAGVLDEQFF